The 2 T cell receptor beta chains listed next were all sequenced from one sample in a study of cytomegalovirus exposure and HLA in healthy donors. PCR primers comprised 60 Vbeta and 13 Jbeta primers. Sequenced by immunoSEQ multiplex PCR; TCRdb stores in-frame clones only, minus some. The table records roughly 150,000 clones, around 78% of them present only once. The sequenced material came from PBMCs. The receptor set was obtained from a woman younger than 30 in good health and CMV-seronegative.

The chain uses TRBV5-8 and TRBJ1-1; TRBD1 agrees at 8 bases. Germline-derived CDR1 and CDR2 are SGHTS and YDEGEE. The CDR3 runs 13 residues. With V trimmed by 0 bases and J by 10 bases, 5 bases remained unmatched. The CDR3 DNA reads as TGTGCCAGCAGCTTGGGGAGGACAGGGCGAGCTTTCTTT. Residues: CASSLGRTGRAFF.

The chain is built from TRBV7-2 and TRBJ1-2; 8 nucleotides align to TRBD1. J gave up 7 bases and V 4 bases, and 8 bases lay outside the gene matches. CDR3 length equals 14 residues. Germline V gives CDR1 SGHTA, CDR2 FQGNSA. CDR3 coding DNA: TGTGCCAGCAGCTCCGGACAGGGCAGGTTTGGCTACACCTTC. This encodes CASSSGQGRFGYTF.